These T cell receptor beta chains were read from a single sample in a study of cytotoxic CD8 clonotypes in ibrutinib-treated CLL. Sequencing used immunoSEQ multiplex PCR; TCRdb keeps in-frame clones, though not all of them. This sample has 25,000 to 30,000 clones, with approximately 57% found just once. The starting material was PBMCs, obtained before ibrutinib treatment. These receptor sequences come from a human donor with chronic lymphocytic leukemia. Both conserved end residues are part of each CDR3.

CDR3	V	J
CASGFAETQYF	TRBV7-9	TRBJ2-5
CASDQDSPTEAFF	TRBV5-1	TRBJ1-1
CASRGPGQGGGYTF	TRBV2	TRBJ1-2
CASGLYSYEQYF	TRBV12-5	TRBJ2-7
CASTPLAGHEQFF	TRBV5-4	TRBJ2-1
CAISERGRREKLFF	TRBV10-3	TRBJ1-4
CASSLEWGAENTQYF	TRBV5-1	TRBJ2-3
CASNTPRGAWGYTF	TRBV28	TRBJ1-2
CASSPLGFGTSGSYEQYF	TRBV18	TRBJ2-7
CASSLGRGNQPQHF	TRBV11-2	TRBJ1-5
CASSPGEREGDEQFF	TRBV7-7	TRBJ2-1
CASSYSTGTSGNTIYF	TRBV6-5	TRBJ1-3
CAISAAGVGETQYF	TRBV10-3	TRBJ2-5
CASSLRGQGIYEQYF	TRBV7-9	TRBJ2-7
CASSVGGKYQPQHF	TRBV9	TRBJ1-5
CSVDWAKASSYNEQFF	TRBV29-1	TRBJ2-1
CASSPSGGVAGPDTQYF	TRBV7-2	TRBJ2-3
CASSPSGTAVYEQYF	TRBV19	TRBJ2-7
CASSYAVGAQETQYF	TRBV6-6	TRBJ2-5
CASSLQGARITEAFF	TRBV7-3	TRBJ1-1
CASRSGFRNTEAFF	TRBV6-5	TRBJ1-1
CASSALFREPPYF	TRBV6-1	TRBJ2-4
CASSIVISSYEQYF	TRBV19	TRBJ2-7
CASRQEVQTPEAFF	TRBV28	TRBJ1-1
CASSVVSGDHYGYTF	TRBV9	TRBJ1-2
CASSEGLAGVETQYF	TRBV6-6	TRBJ2-5
CASSVAGPSPLHF	TRBV9	TRBJ1-6
CATGSPDTQYF	TRBV6-6	TRBJ2-3
CASSLGGSGYTF	TRBV11-3	TRBJ1-2
CASSLGPRYEQYF	TRBV5-1	TRBJ2-7
CASSPNYADTEAFF	TRBV18	TRBJ1-1
CASTLEGGRRTGELFF	TRBV11-2	TRBJ2-2
CASGLGLATQYF	TRBV12-5	TRBJ2-3
CASSVISQLNTEAFF	TRBV9	TRBJ1-1
CASSPGTSEGEQYF	TRBV7-2	TRBJ2-7
CASSPGHNTDTQYF	TRBV7-3	TRBJ2-3
CASSIKTANTEAFF	TRBV19	TRBJ1-1
CASSSAAETQYF	TRBV6-5	TRBJ2-5
CASSFMVRDRPSNTGELFF	TRBV7-9	TRBJ2-2
CASSKGQVLRTEAFF	TRBV19	TRBJ1-1
CAISESRGEGTEAFF	TRBV10-3	TRBJ1-1
CASSLTQETQYF	TRBV5-1	TRBJ2-5
CASSLPGTSGSYEQYF	TRBV7-2	TRBJ2-7
CAIRTGSTDTQYF	TRBV10-3	TRBJ2-3
CSVTDGYYGYTF	TRBV29-1	TRBJ1-2